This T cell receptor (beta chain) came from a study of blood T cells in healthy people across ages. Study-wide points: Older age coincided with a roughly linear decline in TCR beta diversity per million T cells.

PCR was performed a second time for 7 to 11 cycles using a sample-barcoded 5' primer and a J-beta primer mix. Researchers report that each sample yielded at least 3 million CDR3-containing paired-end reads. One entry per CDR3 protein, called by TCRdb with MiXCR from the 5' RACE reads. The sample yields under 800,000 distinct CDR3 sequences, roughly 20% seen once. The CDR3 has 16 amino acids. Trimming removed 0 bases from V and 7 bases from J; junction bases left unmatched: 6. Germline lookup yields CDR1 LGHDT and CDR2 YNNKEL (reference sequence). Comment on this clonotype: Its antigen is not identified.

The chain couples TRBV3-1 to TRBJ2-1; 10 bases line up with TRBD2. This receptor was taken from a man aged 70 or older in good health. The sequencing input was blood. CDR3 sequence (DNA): TGTGCCAGCAGCCAAGATAGCGGGAGGTTGGGGAATGAGCAGTTCTTC. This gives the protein CASSQDSGRLGNEQFF.